The 12 T cell receptor beta chains presented below share a single source sample, sequenced in a study of cytomegalovirus exposure and HLA in healthy donors. The PCR made use of 60 Vbeta and 13 Jbeta primers. Sequencing used immunoSEQ multiplex PCR; TCRdb keeps in-frame clones, though not all of them. In the table there are 150,000 or so clones, about 80% of which are singletons. The sequencing sample was made of PBMCs. The receptors were sampled from a man aged 25-40 years in good health and CMV-seropositive.

This rearrangement joins TRBV6-6 to TRBJ1-2; D might be TRBD1 (6 bases). CDR3 size: 14 residues. Germline CDR1 MNHNY, CDR2 SVGAGI (reference sequence). Trimming pared 0 bases from V and 7 bases from J, leaving 12 bases between. CDR3: CASSYSKDSAGYTF. CDR3 in DNA: TGTGCCAGCAGTTACTCGAAGGACAGTGCTGGCTACACCTTC.

The chain has TRBV30 and TRBJ2-5; the D gene is possibly TRBD1 (8 bases). This CDR3 is 17 amino acids long. Per germline, CDR1 GTSNPN and CDR2 SVGIG (reference sequence). The germline V and J ends were trimmed by 8 bases and 5 bases, with 30 bases remaining between them. CDR3 region: CAGINPGTGGEGETQYF. CDR3 coding DNA: TGTGCCGGGATTAACCCCGGGACAGGCGGGGAGGGGGAGACCCAGTACTTC.

The chain joins TRBV5-1 to TRBJ1-5; D is perhaps TRBD1 (5 bases). The V end was cut by 0 bases, the J end by 4 bases, with 11 bases between. CDR1 is SGHRS, CDR2 YFSETQ, per germline. There are 15 residues in the CDR3. CDR3 sequence: CASSLDTGGNQPQHF. The CDR3 region has the DNA TGCGCCAGCAGCTTGGATACCGGGGGAAATCAGCCCCAGCATTTT.

This clone was counted once. The rearrangement joins TRBV5-4 to TRBJ2-1; 11 bases are a match to TRBD2. From germline, CDR1 is SGHNT and CDR2 YYREEE (reference sequence). This CDR3 contains 15 residues. With 0 bases clipped from V and 6 bases from J, the junction kept 2 bases outside the gene matches. CDR3 region: CASSLAGTSGNEQFF. DNA of the CDR3: TGTGCCAGCAGCTTGGCCGGGACTAGCGGCAATGAGCAGTTCTTC.

This chain links TRBV28 with TRBJ2-7, with D maybe TRBD2 (6 bases). There are 13 residues in the CDR3. V lost 8 bases, J lost 7 bases, and 18 bases lay in between. Germline V gene data show CDR1 as MDHEN and CDR2 as SYDVKM. The CDR3 nucleotides read TGTGCCAGCCGTGGGGGGAGGTTTAGTGAGCAGTACTTC. It specifies CASRGGRFSEQYF.

This clone was observed a few times. V usage is TRBV27 and J usage is TRBJ2-7; 8 bases map to TRBD2. The CDR3 has 19 residues. J was trimmed by 2 bases and V by 0 bases; bases with no gene match: 15. Germline V gene lookup returns CDR1 MNHEY and CDR2 SMNVEV (reference sequence). CDR3 sequence: CASSLSSLSLAGGPYEQYF. The DNA of the CDR3 is TGTGCCAGCAGTTTATCTTCCCTGAGTCTGGCGGGAGGACCCTACGAGCAGTACTTC.

The V and J genes are TRBV6-5 and TRBJ1-6; possible D gene TRBD1, 5 bases. The CDR3 is 15 amino acids. Germline CDR1 MNHEY, CDR2 SVGAGI. V lost 6 bases and J lost 5, with 14 bases in between. The CDR3 spells CASSRDGGDNSPLHF. The DNA for the CDR3 is TGTGCCAGCAGCCGGGACGGGGGGGATAATTCACCCCTCCACTTT.

The chain couples TRBV7-3 to TRBJ2-1, with 7 bases fitting TRBD1. CDR1 and CDR2 from the germline V gene are SGHTA and FQGTGA. The CDR3 is made up of 15 amino acids. V was clipped by 2 bases and J by 0 bases; unmatched bases: 1. The CDR3 protein is CASSLDRVSYNEQFF. DNA of the CDR3: TGTGCCAGCAGCTTAGACAGGGTCTCCTACAATGAGCAGTTCTTC.

The V gene is TRBV7-6, the J gene TRBJ2-7; 8 positions match TRBD1. V trimming: 7 bases; J trimming: 1 base; junction bases outside the gene matches: 12. CDR3 size: 16 residues. Germline CDR1 is SGHVS and CDR2 is FNYEAQ. The CDR3 is CASTPAGQGASYEQYF. CDR3 nucleotides: TGTGCCAGCACCCCCGCGGGCCAGGGGGCGTCCTACGAGCAGTACTTC.

The chain recombines TRBV15 with TRBJ2-7; the D is unclear. This CDR3 has 14 amino acids. Trimming left V 0 bases short and J 4 bases short, with 10 bases between. CDR1 is LNHNV, CDR2 YYDKDF, per germline (reference sequence). Written as DNA, the CDR3 is TGTGCCACCAGCAGAGATTTAAACGCGTACGAGCAGTACTTC. Protein: CATSRDLNAYEQYF.

V is TRBV5-4 and J is TRBJ2-2; the D gene is possibly TRBD2 (5 bases). Trimming pared 4 bases from V and 3 bases from J, leaving 10 bases between. CDR3 length: 14 amino acids. CDR1 SGHNT and CDR2 YYREEE come from the germline V gene (reference sequence). CDR3 residues: CASSEGADTGELFF. The CDR3 region has the DNA TGTGCCAGCAGCGAGGGCGCGGACACCGGGGAGCTGTTTTTT.

This clone occurred once. J is TRBJ2-1 and V is TRBV7-8, with 9 bases aligning to TRBD1. With V trimmed by 4 bases and J by 7 bases, 8 bases remained unmatched. CDR3 length equals 15 residues. Germline values: CDR1 SGHVS, CDR2 FQNEAQ. The CDR3 DNA reads as TGTGCCAGCAGCTCTAAATACGACAGGGGGAATGAGCAGTTCTTC. Protein sequence: CASSSKYDRGNEQFF.